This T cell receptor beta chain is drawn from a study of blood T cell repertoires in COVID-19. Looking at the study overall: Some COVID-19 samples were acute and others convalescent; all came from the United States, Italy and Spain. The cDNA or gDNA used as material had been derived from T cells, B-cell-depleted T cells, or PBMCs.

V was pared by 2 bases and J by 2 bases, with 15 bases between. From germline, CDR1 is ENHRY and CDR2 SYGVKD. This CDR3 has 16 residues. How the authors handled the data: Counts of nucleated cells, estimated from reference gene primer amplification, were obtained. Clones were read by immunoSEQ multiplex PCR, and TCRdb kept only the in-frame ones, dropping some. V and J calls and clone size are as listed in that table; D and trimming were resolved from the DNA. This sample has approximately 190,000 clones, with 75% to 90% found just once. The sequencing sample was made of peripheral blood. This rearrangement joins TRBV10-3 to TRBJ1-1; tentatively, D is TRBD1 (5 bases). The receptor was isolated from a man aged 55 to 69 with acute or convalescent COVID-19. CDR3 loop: CAISEPPGGDNTEAFF. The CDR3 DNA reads TGTGCCATCAGTGAGCCCCCTGGGGGGGACAACACTGAAGCTTTCTTT.